This TCR beta chain was found in a study of T cell responses to AZD1222 COVID-19 vaccine. For the study at large: Pooled in the analysis were second doses at about 4 or about 12 weeks. Study results and limitations: Donors were mostly white British, more females; clonal diversity possibly underestimated. When two AZD1222 doses had been given, Spike-specific TCR breadth and depth rose.

The method was immunoSEQ multiplex PCR; TCRdb's version includes in-frame clones alone and lacks a portion of them. The sample has some 120,000 clones, about 89% seen once. This clone has only one observation. Its specificity is unknown. The sample here was peripheral blood, taken on day 0 of AZD1222 vaccination. This TCR came from an adult in good health.

The CDR3 nucleotides read TGTGCCAGCTCACCACTAGAAGCCTTCGGGGCCAACGTCCTGACTTTC. As protein: CASSPLEAFGANVLTF. The gene calls are TRBV18 and TRBJ2-6; no definite D call. The germline V and J ends were trimmed by 1 base and 4 bases, with 11 bases remaining between them. Per germline, CDR1 KGHSH and CDR2 LQKENI. The CDR3 is 16 residues long.